One and the same sample provided the 4 T cell receptor beta chains below, sequenced in a study of blood T cells in healthy people across ages. Sample-barcoded 5' priming and a J-beta primer mix drove a second PCR of 7 to 11 cycles. TCRdb ran MiXCR on the 5' RACE reads and lists one entry per CDR3 protein. The data contain about 1.8 million distinct CDR3 sequences, about 50% of them singletons. Sequenced sample: blood. The receptor source for this set is a woman between 40 and 55 years old in good health.

This sequence joins TRBV20-1 and TRBJ2-1, with 8 nucleotides matching TRBD1. CDR3 length: 13 amino acids. With V trimmed by 5 bases and J by 7 bases, 7 bases remained unmatched. Germline assignment: CDR1 DFQATT and CDR2 SNEGSKA (reference sequence). The CDR3 sequence: CSAGETGVNEQFF. The DNA of the CDR3 is TGCAGTGCTGGGGAGACAGGGGTAAATGAGCAGTTCTTC.

V and J are TRBV27 and TRBJ2-5; D is uncertain. This CDR3 is 13 amino acids long. V was clipped by 4 bases and J by 5 bases, with 11 bases between them. Per the germline V gene, CDR1 is MNHEY and CDR2 is SMNVEV (reference sequence). This CDR3 is CASSSGSDETQYF. The CDR3 coding sequence is TGTGCCAGCAGTTCAGGATCTGATGAGACCCAGTACTTC.

As to this clonotype: Compared with germline, one end of the junction differs, possibly owing to a read error. The chain employs TRBV6-1 and TRBJ1-5; 10 bases fit TRBD1. Germline CDR1 and CDR2: MNHNS and SASEGT. CDR3 size: 16 residues. In DNA form, the CDR3 reads TGTGCCAGCAAGGACAGGGGGAAAGGGAGCAATCAACCCCAGCATTTT. Translating gives CASKDRGKGSNQPQHF.

This clonotype has a handful of counts. V and J are TRBV10-3 and TRBJ2-7; D unclear. V lost 2 bases, J lost 3 bases, and 2 bases lay in between. Germline V gene lookup returns CDR1 ENHRY and CDR2 SYGVKD. The CDR3 contains 11 residues. The CDR3 DNA follows: TGTGCCATCAGTGAGAACTACGAGCAGTACTTC. Translated, it gives CAISENYEQYF.